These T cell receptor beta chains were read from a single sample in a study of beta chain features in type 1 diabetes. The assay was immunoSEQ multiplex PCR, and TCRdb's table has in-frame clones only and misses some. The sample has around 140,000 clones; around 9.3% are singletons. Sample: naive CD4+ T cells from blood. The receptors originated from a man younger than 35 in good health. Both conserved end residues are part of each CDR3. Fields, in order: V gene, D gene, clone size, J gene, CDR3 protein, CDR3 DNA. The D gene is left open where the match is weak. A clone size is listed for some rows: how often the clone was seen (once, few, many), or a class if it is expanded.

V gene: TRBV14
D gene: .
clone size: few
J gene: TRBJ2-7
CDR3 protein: CASSRAGSYEQYF
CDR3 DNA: TGTGCCAGCAGCCGAGCAGGGTCCTACGAGCAGTACTTC

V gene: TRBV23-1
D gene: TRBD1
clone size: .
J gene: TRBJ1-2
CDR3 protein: CASSQRQGGNYGYTF
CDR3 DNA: TGCGCCAGCAGTCAAAGACAGGGAGGTAACTATGGCTACACCTTC

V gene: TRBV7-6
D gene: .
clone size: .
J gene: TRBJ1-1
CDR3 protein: CASSSQGNTEAFF
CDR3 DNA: TGTGCCAGCAGCTCGCAGGGGAACACTGAAGCTTTCTTT

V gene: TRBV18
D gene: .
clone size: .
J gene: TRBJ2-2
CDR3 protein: CASSPLGELFF
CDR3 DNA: TGTGCCAGCTCCCCCTTGGGGGAGCTGTTTTTT

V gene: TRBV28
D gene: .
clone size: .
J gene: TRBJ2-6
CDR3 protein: CASSSPPVANVLTF
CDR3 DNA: TGTGCCAGCAGTTCCCCCCCGGTGGCCAACGTCCTGACTTTC

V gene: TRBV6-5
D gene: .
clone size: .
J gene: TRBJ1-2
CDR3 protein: CASSYRQGYGYTF
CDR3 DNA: TGTGCCAGCAGTTACAGGCAGGGTTATGGCTACACCTTC

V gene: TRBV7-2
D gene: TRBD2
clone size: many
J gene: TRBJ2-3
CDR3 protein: CASSLVASGGAPDTQYF
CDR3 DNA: TGTGCCAGCAGCTTAGTAGCTAGCGGGGGGGCCCCAGATACGCAGTATTTT

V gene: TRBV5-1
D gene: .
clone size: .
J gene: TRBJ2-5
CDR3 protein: CASSPPLSGTTQETQYF
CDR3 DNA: TGCGCCAGCTCCCCCCCCTTAAGCGGAACTACCCAAGAGACCCAGTACTTC

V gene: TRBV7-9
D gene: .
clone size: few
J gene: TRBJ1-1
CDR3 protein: CASSFAGPMNTEAFF
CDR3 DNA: TGTGCCAGCAGCTTCGCAGGCCCAATGAACACTGAAGCTTTCTTT

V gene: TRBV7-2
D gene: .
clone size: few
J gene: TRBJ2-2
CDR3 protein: CASSQEGGTPTGELFF
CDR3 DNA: TGTGCCAGCAGCCAAGAAGGAGGAACTCCTACCGGGGAGCTGTTTTTT

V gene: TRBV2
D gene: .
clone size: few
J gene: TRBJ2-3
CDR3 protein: CASSENRVSTDTQYF
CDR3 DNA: TGTGCCAGCAGTGAAAACAGGGTTAGCACAGATACGCAGTATTTT

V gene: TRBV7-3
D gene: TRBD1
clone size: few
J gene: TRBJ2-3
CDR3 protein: CASSLGTGVADTQYF
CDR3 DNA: TGTGCCAGCAGCTTGGGAACAGGGGTGGCAGATACGCAGTATTTT

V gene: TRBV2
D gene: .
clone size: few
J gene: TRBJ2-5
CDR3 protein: CASSVSGTVKGAQYF
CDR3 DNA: TGTGCCAGCAGCGTATCCGGGACTGTAAAAGGGGCCCAGTACTTC